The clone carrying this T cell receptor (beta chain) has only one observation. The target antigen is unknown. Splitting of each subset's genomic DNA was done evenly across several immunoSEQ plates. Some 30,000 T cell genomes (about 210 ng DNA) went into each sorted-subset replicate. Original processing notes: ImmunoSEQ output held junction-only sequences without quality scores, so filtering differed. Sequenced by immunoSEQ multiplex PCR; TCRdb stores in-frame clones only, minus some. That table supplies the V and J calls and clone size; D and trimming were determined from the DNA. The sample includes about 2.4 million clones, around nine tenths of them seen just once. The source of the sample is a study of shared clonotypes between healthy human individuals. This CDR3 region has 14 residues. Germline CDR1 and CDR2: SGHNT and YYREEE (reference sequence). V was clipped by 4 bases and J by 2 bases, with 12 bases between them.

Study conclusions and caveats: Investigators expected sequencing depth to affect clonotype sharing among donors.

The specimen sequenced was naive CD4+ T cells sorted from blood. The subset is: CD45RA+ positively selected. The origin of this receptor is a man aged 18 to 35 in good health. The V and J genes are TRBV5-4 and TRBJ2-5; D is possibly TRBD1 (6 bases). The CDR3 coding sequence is TGTGCCAGCAGCCGGACAGCCCTACAAGAGACCCAGTACTTC. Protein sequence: CASSRTALQETQYF.